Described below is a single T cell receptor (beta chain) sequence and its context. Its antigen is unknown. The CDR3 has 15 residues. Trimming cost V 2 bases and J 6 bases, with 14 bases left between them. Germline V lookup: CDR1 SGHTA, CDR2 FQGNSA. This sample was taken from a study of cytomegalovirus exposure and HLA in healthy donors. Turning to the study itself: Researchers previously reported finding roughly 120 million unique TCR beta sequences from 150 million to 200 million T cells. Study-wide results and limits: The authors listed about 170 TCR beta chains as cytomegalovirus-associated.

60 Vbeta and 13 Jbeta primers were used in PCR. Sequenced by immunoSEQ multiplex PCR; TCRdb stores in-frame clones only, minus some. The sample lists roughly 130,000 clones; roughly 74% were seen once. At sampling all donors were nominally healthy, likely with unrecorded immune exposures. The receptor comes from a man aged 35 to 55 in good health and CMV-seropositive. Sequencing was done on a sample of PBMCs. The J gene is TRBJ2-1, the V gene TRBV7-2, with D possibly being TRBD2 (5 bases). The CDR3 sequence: CASSLLPGILNEQFF. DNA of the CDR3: TGTGCCAGCAGCTTACTCCCGGGAATCCTCAATGAGCAGTTCTTC.